This T cell receptor beta chain was sequenced for a study of PD-1 blockade in classical Hodgkin lymphoma. Background on the study: Patients received nivolumab 3 mg/kg intravenously every 2 weeks.

Study-wide points: Complete responders started with a diversity level that resembled newly diagnosed patients at baseline.

On this clone itself: Its target is unknown.

Produced via immunoSEQ multiplex PCR; TCRdb's table is partial and in-frame only. The table records approximately 29,000 clones, 70% to 80% of them present only once. The time point: cycle 4 day 1 (C4D1), after about 6 weeks of nivolumab. In every patient, relapse followed autologous stem cell transplantation, while exposure to brentuximab vedotin differed. It was by magnetic negative selection that CD4+ T cells were purified from thawed PBMCs. The junction had 6 bases not matched to a gene; V was cut back by 0 bases and J by 5 bases. Germline-derived CDR1 and CDR2 are SGHNT and YYREEE (reference sequence). CDR3 size: 16 residues.

The chain employs TRBV5-4 and TRBJ2-2; 8 nucleotides align to TRBD1. The receptor was isolated from a human donor with classical Hodgkin lymphoma. The input for sequencing was CD4+ T cells from blood, taken before the fourth cycle of nivolumab. The CDR3 loop reads CASSLGGDRGTGELFF. CDR3 DNA sequence: TGTGCCAGCAGCTTGGGGGGCGACAGGGGTACCGGGGAGCTGTTTTTT.